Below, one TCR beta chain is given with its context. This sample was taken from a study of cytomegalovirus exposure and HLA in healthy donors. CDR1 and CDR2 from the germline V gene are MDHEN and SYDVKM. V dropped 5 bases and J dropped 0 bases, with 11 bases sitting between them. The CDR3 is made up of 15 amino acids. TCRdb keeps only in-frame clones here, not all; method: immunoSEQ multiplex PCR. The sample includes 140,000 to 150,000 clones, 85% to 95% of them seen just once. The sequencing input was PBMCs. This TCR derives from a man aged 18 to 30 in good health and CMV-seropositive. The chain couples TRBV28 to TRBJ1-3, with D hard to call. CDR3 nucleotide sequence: TGTGCCAGCAGTGAGCGGGTGAACTCTGGAAACACCATATATTTT. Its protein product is CASSERVNSGNTIYF.